This record looks at one T cell receptor beta chain sequence and its context. CDR1 is SGHRS, CDR2 YFSETQ, per germline. V gave up 4 bases and J gave up 6 bases, with 17 bases separating them. This CDR3 region has 15 residues. This sample stems from a study of blood T cell repertoires in COVID-19. Study background: The United States, Italy and Spain supplied acute and convalescent COVID-19 samples. The cDNA or gDNA used as material had been derived from T cells, B-cell-depleted T cells, or PBMCs.

In the authors' methods: Amplification of reference gene primers provided the estimated nucleated cell counts. Sequencing used immunoSEQ multiplex PCR; TCRdb keeps in-frame clones, though not all of them. Clone size and the V and J calls come from that table; the DNA yielded D and trimming. In the table there are fewer than 250,000 clones, approximately 84% of which are singletons. The receptor was isolated from a man in his forties or fifties with acute or convalescent COVID-19. Sequenced material: peripheral blood. The chain joins TRBV5-1 to TRBJ2-1; D not certain. CDR3 DNA: TGCGCCAGCAGCCCAGGTTTAGAATTAGTCAATGAGCAGTTCTTC. Its protein is CASSPGLELVNEQFF.